The 6 T cell receptor beta chains below come from one sample, sequenced in a study of shared clonotypes between healthy human individuals. Assay used: immunoSEQ multiplex PCR; TCRdb lists only in-frame clones, some missing. The sample has 2 million to 2.5 million clones, about 92% seen once. Naive CD8 cells lacked CD45RO, underwent positive selection for CCR7 and left out terminally differentiated effector memory CD45RA+ cells. The sample was naive CD8+ T cells from PBMCs. These receptors were obtained from a man younger than 35 in good health. Some clones in this sample may be carry-over from other donors' samples.

This sequence joins TRBV7-9 and TRBJ2-3; 9 bases are a match to TRBD1. Trimming at V came to 5 bases and at J to 3 bases, leaving 9 bases not matched to a gene. CDR1 is SEHNR, CDR2 FQNEAQ, per germline (reference sequence). CDR3 length equals 16 residues. The CDR3 DNA reads as TGTGCCAGCAGCAACCGTGACAGGGGGATAACAGATACGCAGTATTTT. Protein: CASSNRDRGITDTQYF.

The V gene is TRBV7-2, the J gene TRBJ2-6; TRBD1 matches 11 bases. V lost 6 bases to trimming and J lost 1 base; unmatched junction nucleotides: 8. Germline CDR1 is SGHTA and CDR2 is FQGNSA. The CDR3 is 18 amino acids. CDR3 nucleotides: TGTGCCAGCAGGGACCGGACAGGGGGCGCGTCTGGGGCCAACGTCCTGACTTTC. Translated, it gives CASRDRTGGASGANVLTF.

The chain couples TRBV10-3 to TRBJ1-4; maybe TRBD1 (6 bases). The CDR3 runs 16 residues. The ends were cut back, 2 bases at V and 5 bases at J, with 15 bases in the middle. Germline V CDR1 and CDR2: ENHRY, SYGVKD. This CDR3 reads CAISEGTSSGNEKLFF. The CDR3 bases are TGTGCCATCAGTGAGGGGACATCGAGTGGAAATGAAAAACTGTTTTTT.

The chain couples TRBV19 to TRBJ2-4; D may be TRBD2 (7 bases). The CDR3 has 20 amino acids. The V gene's germline CDR1 is LNHDA and CDR2 SQIVND (reference sequence). V shed 4 bases and J shed 0 bases, with 25 bases lying between them. CDR3 bases: TGTGCCAGTAGTACCCGGAGGGGGGGGACCTATGGGGTAGCCAAAAACATTCAGTACTTC. It yields the protein CASSTRRGGTYGVAKNIQYF.

V usage is TRBV5-1 and J usage is TRBJ2-5, with D hard to call. The CDR3 extends over 13 amino acids. Germline CDR1 reads SGHRS; CDR2 reads YFSETQ. With 0 bases removed from V and 5 bases from J, the gap between germline ends came to 8 bases. The CDR3, as DNA: TGCGCCAGCAGCTTGGAGGTTTTCGAGACCCAGTACTTC. As protein: CASSLEVFETQYF.

The sample holds one count of this clone. The rearrangement uses TRBV6-6 and TRBJ2-5; 13 nucleotides agree with TRBD2. Germline V gene lookup returns CDR1 MNHNY and CDR2 SVGAGI (reference sequence). The CDR3 runs 16 residues. With 6 bases clipped from V and 5 bases from J, the junction kept 9 bases outside the gene matches. DNA of the CDR3: TGTGCCAGCAGCCATGGACTAGCGGGAGTTGGGGAGACCCAGTACTTC. Protein: CASSHGLAGVGETQYF.